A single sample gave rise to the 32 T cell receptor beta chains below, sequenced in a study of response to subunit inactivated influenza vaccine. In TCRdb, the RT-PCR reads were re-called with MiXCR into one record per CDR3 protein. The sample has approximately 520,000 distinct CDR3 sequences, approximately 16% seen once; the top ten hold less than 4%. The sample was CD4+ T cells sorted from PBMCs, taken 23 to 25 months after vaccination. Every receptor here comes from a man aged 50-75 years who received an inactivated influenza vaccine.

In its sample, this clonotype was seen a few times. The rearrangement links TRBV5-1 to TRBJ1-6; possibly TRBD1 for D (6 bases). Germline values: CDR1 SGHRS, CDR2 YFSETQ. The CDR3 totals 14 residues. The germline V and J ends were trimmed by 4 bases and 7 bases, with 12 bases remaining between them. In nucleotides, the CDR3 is TGCGCCAGCAGCAGCAGGGGTGGCAATTCACCCCTCCACTTT. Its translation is CASSSRGGNSPLHF.

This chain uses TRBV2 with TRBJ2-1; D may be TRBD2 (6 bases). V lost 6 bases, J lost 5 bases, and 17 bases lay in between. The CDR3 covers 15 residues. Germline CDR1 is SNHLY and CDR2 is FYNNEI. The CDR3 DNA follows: TGTGCCAGCAGACTTTGGTTAGCGGACAACAATGAGCAGTTCTTC. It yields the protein CASRLWLADNNEQFF.

CDR3 sequence reads: CASSTGMTGYTF. DNA for the CDR3: TGTGCCAGCAGTACTGGAATGACGGGCTACACCTTC. This sequence joins TRBV6-5 and TRBJ1-2; D gene uncertain. Trimming pared 5 bases from V and 8 bases from J, leaving 12 bases between. This CDR3 region has 12 residues. Germline V gene data show CDR1 as MNHEY and CDR2 as SVGAGI.

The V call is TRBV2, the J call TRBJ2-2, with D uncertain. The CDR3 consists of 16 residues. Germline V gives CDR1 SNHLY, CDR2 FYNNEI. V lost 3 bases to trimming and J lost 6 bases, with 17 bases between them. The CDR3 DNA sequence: TGTGCCAGCAGTGAGGGTCGCAGTCGTGCGGCCGGGGAGCTGTTTTTT. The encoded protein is CASSEGRSRAAGELFF. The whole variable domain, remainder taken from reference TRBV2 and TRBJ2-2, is EPEVTQTPSHQVTQMGQEVILRCVPISNHLYFYWYRQILGQKVEFLVSFYNNEISEKSEIFDDQFSVERPDGSNFTLKIRSTKLEDSAMYFCASSEGRSRAAGELFFGEGSRLTVL.

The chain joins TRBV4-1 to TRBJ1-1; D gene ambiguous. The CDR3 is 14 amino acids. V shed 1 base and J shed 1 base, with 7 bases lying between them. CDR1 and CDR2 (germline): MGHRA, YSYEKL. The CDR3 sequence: CASSQVSKNTEAFF. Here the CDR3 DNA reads TGCGCCAGCAGCCAAGTGTCAAAGAACACTGAAGCTTTCTTT.

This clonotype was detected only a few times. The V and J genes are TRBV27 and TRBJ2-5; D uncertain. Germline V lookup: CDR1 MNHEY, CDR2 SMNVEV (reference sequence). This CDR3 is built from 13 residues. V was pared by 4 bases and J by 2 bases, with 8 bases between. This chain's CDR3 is CASSSARQETQYF. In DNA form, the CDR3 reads TGTGCCAGCAGTTCTGCACGACAAGAGACCCAGTACTTC.

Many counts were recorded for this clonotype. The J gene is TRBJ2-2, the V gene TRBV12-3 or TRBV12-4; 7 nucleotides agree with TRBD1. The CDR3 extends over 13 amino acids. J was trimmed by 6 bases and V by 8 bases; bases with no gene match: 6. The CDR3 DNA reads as TGTGCCAGCTCACCAACAGGGGCCGGGGAGCTGTTTTTT. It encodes CASSPTGAGELFF.

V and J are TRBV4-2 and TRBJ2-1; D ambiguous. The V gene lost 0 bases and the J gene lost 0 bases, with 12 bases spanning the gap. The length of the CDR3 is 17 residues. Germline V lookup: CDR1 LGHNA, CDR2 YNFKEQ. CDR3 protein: CASSQDFASSSYNEQFF. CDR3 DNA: TGTGCCAGCAGCCAAGATTTCGCGTCGAGCTCCTACAATGAGCAGTTCTTC.

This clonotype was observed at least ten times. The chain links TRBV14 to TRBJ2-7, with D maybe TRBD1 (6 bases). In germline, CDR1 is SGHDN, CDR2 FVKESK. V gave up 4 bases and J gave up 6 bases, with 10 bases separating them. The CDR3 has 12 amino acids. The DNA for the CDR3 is TGTGCCAGCAGCCGACAGGTGGGCGAGCAGTACTTC. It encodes CASSRQVGEQYF.

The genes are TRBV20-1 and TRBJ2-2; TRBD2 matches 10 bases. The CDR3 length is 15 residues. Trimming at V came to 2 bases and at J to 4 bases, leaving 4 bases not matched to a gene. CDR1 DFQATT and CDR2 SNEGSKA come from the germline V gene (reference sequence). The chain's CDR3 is CSARSGGAGTGELFF. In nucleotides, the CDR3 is TGCAGTGCTAGAAGCGGGGGGGCCGGCACCGGGGAGCTGTTTTTT.

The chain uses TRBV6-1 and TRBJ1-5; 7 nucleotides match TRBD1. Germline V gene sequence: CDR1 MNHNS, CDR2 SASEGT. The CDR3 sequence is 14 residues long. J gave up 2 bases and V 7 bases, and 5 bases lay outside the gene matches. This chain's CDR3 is CASKPGTGNQPQHF. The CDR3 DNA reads TGTGCCAGCAAGCCCGGGACAGGCAATCAGCCCCAGCATTTT.

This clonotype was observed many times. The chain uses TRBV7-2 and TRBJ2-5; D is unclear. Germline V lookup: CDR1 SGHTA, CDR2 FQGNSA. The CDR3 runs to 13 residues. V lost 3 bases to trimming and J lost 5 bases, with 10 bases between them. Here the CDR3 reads CASSFNPKETQYF. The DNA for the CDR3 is TGTGCCAGCAGCTTTAATCCCAAGGAGACCCAGTACTTC.

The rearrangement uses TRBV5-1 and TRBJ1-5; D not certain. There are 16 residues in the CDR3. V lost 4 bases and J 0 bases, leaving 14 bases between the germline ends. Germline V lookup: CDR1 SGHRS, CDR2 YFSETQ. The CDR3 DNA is TGCGCCAGCAGCCAGCTGGGCTTGGGTAGCAATCAGCCCCAGCATTTT. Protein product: CASSQLGLGSNQPQHF.

The CDR3 bases are TGTGCCATCAGTGTCCAGGGTGAGACCCAGTACTTC. It codes for CAISVQGETQYF. The chain carries TRBV10-3 and TRBJ2-5; the D gene is possibly TRBD1 (5 bases). The CDR3 totals 12 residues. The V gene lost 4 bases and the J gene lost 5 bases, with 8 bases spanning the gap. Germline CDR1 and CDR2: ENHRY and SYGVKD.

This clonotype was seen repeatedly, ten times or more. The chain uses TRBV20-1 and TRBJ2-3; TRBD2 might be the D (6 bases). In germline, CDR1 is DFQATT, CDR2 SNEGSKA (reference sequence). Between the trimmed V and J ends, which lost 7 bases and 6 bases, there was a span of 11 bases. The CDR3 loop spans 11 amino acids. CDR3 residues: CSGDSLDTQYF. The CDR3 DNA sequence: TGCAGTGGGGACTCCCTGGATACGCAGTATTTT.

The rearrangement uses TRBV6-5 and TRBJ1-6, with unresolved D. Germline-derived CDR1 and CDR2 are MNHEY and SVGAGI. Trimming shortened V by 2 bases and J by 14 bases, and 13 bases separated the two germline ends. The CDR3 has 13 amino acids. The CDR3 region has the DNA TGTGCCAGCAGTTACGGCCGACTGGCATCCCTCCACTTT. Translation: CASSYGRLASLHF.

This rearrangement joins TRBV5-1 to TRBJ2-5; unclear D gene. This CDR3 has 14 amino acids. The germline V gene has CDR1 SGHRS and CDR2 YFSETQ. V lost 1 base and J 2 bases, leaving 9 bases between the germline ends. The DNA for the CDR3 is TGCGCCAGCAGCTTGAAACAAGGACAAGAGACCCAGTACTTC. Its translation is CASSLKQGQETQYF.

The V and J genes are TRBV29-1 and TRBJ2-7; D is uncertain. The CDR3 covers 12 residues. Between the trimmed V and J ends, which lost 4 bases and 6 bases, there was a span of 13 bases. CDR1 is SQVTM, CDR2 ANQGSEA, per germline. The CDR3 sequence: CSVVWVRGEQYF. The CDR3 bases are TGCAGCGTTGTGTGGGTACGTGGCGAGCAGTACTTC.

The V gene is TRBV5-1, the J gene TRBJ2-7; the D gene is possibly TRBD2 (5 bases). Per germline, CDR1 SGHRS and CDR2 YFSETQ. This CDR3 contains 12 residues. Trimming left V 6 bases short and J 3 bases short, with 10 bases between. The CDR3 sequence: CASTSRDYEQYF. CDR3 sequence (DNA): TGCGCCAGCACCAGCCGGGACTACGAGCAGTACTTC.

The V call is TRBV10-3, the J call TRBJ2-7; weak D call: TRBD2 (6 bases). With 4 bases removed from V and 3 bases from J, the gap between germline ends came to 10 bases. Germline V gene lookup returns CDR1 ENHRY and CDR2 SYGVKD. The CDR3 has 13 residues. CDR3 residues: CAISAGTFYEQYF. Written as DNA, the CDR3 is TGTGCCATCAGTGCGGGGACTTTCTACGAGCAGTACTTC.

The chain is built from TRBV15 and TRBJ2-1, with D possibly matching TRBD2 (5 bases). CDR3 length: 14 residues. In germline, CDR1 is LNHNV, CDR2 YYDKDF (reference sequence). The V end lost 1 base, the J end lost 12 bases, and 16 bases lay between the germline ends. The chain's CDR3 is CATSRGGPLDLQFF. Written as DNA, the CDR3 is TGTGCCACCAGCAGAGGCGGGCCACTTGATTTGCAGTTCTTC. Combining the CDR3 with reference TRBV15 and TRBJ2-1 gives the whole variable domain DAMVIQNPRYQVTQFGKPVTLSCSQTLNHNVMYWYQQKSSQAPKLLFHYYDKDFNNEADTPDNFQSRRPNTSFCFLDIRSPGLGDTAMYLCATSRGGPLDLQFFGPGTRLTVL.

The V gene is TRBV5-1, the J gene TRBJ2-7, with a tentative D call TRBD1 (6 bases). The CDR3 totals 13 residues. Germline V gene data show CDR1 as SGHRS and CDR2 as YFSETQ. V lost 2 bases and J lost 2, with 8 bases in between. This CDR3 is CASSFDRPYEQYF. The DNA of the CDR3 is TGCGCCAGCAGCTTCGACAGGCCCTACGAGCAGTACTTC. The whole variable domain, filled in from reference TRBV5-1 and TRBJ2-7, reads KAGVTQTPRYLIKTRGQQVTLSCSPISGHRSVSWYQQTPGQGLQFLFEYFSETQRNKGNFPGRFSGRQFSNSRSEMNVSTLELGDSALYLCASSFDRPYEQYFGPGTRLTVT.

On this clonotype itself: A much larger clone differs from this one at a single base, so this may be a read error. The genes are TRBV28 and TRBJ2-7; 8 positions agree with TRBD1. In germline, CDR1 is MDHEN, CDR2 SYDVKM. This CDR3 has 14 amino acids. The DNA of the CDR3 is TGTGCCTGCAGTCCGACAGGGGAGGCGAGGGAGCAGTACTTC. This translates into CACSPTGEAREQYF.

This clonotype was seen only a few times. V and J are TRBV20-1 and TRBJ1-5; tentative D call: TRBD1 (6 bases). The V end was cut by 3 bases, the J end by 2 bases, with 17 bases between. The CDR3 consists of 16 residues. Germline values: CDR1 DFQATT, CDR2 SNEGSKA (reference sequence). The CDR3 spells CSARPLGGLGNQPQHF. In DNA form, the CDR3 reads TGCAGTGCTAGGCCCTTAGGGGGTCTTGGCAATCAGCCCCAGCATTTT.

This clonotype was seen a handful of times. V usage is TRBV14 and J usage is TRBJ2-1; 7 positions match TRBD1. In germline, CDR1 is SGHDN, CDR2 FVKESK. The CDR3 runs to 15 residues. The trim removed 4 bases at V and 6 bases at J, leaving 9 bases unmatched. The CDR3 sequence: CASSPGQHLFNEQFF. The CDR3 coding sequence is TGTGCCAGCAGCCCGGGACAGCACCTTTTCAATGAGCAGTTCTTC. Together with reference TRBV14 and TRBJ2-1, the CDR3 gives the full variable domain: EAGVTQFPSHSVIEKGQTVTLRCDPISGHDNLYWYRRVMGKEIKFLLHFVKESKQDESGMPNNRFLAERTGGTYSTLKVQPAELEDSGVYFCASSPGQHLFNEQFFGPGTRLTVL.

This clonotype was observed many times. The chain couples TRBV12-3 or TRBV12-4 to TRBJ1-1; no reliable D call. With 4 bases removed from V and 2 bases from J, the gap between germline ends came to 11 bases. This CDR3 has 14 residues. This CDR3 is CASSSARGNTEAFF. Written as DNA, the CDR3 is TGTGCCAGCAGTTCCGCCCGGGGAAACACTGAAGCTTTCTTT.

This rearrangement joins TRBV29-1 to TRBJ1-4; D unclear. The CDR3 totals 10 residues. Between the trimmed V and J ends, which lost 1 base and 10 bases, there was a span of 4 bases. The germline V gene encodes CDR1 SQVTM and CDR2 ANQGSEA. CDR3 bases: TGCAGCGTTGAAGTCGGAAAACTGTTTTTT. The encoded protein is CSVEVGKLFF.

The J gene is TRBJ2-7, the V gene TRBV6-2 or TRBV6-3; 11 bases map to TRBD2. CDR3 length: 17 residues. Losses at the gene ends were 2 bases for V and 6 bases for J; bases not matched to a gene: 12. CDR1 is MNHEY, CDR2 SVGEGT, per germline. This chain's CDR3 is CASSYPGKLAGAREQYF. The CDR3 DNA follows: TGTGCCAGCAGTTACCCTGGAAAACTAGCGGGAGCTCGCGAGCAGTACTTC.

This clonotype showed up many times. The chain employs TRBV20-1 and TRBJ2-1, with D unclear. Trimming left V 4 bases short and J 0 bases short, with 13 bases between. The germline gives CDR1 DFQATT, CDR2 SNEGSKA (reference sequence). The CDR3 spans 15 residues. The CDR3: CSATESLSSYNEQFF. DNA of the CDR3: TGCAGTGCTACCGAGAGCCTGAGCTCCTACAATGAGCAGTTCTTC.

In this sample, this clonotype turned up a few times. The CDR3 nucleotides are TGTGCCAGCAGCGGAAGAGAGGCCGATCAGCCCCAGCATTTT. It encodes CASSGREADQPQHF. The J gene is TRBJ1-5, the V gene TRBV9, with unresolved D. The CDR3 has 14 residues. Germline V gene sequence: CDR1 SGDLS, CDR2 YYNGEE. Trimming took 3 bases from V and 5 from J, leaving 12 bases between them.

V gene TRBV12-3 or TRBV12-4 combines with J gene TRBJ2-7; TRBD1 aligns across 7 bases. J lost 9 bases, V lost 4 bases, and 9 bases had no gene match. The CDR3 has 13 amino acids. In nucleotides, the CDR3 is TGTGCCAGCAGTTCCCGACAGGGTGGGGGGCAGTACTTC. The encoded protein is CASSSRQGGGQYF.

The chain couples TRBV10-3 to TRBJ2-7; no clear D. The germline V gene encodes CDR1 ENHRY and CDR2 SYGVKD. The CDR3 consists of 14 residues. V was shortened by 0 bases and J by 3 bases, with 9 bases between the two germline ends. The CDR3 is CAISESEAYYEQYF. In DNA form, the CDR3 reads TGTGCCATCAGTGAGTCAGAAGCTTACTACGAGCAGTACTTC.